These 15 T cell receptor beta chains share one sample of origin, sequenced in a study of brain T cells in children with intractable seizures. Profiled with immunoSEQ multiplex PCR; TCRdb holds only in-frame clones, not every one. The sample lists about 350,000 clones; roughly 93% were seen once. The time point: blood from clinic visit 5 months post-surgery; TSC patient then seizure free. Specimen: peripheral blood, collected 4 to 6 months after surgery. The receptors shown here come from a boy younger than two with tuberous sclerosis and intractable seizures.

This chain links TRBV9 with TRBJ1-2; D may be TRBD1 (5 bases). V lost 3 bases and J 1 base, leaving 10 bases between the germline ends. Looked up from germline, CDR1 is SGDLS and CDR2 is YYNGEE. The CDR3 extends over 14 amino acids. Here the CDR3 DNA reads TGTGCCAGCAGCGAGGGGCGAGATAACTATGGCTACACCTTC. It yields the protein CASSEGRDNYGYTF. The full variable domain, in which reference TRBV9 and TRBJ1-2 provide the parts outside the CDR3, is DSGVTQTPKHLITATGQRVTLRCSPRSGDLSVYWYQQSLDQGLQFLIQYYNGEERAKGNILERFSAQQFPDLHSELNLSSLELGDSALYFCASSEGRDNYGYTFGSGTRLTVV.

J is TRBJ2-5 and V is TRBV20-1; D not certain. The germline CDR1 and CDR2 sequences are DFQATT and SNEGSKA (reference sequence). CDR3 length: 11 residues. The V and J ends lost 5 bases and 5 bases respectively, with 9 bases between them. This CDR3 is CSAGRLETQYF. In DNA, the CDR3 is TGCAGTGCTGGAAGGCTCGAGACCCAGTACTTC.

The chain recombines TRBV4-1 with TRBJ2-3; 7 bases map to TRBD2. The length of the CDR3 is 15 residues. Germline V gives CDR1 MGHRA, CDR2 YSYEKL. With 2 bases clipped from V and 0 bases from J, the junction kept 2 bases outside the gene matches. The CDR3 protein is CASSQLAESTDTQYF. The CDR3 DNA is TGCGCCAGCAGCCAACTAGCGGAAAGCACAGATACGCAGTATTTT.

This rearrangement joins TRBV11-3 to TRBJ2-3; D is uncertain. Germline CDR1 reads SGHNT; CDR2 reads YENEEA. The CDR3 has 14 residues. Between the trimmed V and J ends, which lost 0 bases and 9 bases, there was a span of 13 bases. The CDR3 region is CASSLDRTSSTQYF. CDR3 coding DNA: TGTGCCAGCAGCTTAGATCGTACCTCCTCCACGCAGTATTTT.

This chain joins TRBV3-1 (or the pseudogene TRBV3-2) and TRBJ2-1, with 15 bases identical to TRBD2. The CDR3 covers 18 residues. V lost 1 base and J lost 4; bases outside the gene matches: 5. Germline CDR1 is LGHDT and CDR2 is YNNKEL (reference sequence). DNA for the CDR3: TGTGCCAGCAGCCAAGGGACTAGCGGGAGGGCCCGTTACAATGAGCAGTTCTTC. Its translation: CASSQGTSGRARYNEQFF.

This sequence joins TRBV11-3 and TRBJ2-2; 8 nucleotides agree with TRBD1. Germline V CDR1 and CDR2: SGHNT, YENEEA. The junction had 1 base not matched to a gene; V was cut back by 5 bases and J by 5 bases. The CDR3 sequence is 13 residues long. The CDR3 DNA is TGTGCCAGCAGCCGGACAGGGACCGGGGAGCTGTTTTTT. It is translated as CASSRTGTGELFF.

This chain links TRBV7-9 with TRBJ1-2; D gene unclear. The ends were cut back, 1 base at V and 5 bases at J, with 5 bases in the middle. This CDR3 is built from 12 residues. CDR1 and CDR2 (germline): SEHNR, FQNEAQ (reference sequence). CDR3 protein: CASSLGEYGYTF. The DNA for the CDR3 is TGTGCCAGCAGCTTAGGGGAGTATGGCTACACCTTC.

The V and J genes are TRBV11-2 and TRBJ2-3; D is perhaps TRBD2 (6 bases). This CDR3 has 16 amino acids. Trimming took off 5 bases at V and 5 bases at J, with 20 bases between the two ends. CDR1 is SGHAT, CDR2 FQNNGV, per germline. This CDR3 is CASSPERRDGIDTQYF. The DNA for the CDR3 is TGTGCCAGCAGCCCCGAGCGGCGGGATGGAATAGATACGCAGTATTTT. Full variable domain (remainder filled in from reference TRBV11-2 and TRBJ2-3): EAGVAQSPRYKIIEKRQSVAFWCNPISGHATLYWYQQILGQGPKLLIQFQNNGVVDDSQLPKDRFSAERLKGVDSTLKIQPAKLEDSAVYLCASSPERRDGIDTQYFGPGTRLTVL.

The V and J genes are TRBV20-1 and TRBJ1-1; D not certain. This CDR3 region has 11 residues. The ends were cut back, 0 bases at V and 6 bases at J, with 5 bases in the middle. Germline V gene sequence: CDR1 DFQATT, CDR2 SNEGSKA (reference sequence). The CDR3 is CSAREVAEAFF. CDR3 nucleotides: TGCAGTGCTAGAGAGGTGGCTGAAGCTTTCTTT.

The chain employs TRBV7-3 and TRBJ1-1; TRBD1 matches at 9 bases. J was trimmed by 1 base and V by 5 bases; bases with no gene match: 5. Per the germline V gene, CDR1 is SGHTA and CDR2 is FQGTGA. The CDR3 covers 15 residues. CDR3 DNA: TGTGCCAGCAGCCCCCAGGACAGGGGGAACACTGAAGCTTTCTTT. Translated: CASSPQDRGNTEAFF.

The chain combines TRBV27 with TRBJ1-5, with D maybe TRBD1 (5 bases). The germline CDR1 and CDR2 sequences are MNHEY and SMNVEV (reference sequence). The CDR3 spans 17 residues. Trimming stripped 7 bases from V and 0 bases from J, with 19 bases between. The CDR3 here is CASKPMGGRNSNQPQHF. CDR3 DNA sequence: TGTGCCAGCAAACCAATGGGGGGTCGAAATAGCAATCAGCCCCAGCATTTT.

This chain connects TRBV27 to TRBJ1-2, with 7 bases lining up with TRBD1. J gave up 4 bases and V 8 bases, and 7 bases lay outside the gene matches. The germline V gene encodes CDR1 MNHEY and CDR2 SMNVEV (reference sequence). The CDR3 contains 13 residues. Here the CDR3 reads CASSTGTGYGYTF. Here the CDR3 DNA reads TGTGCCAGCTCGACAGGGACGGGCTATGGCTACACCTTC.

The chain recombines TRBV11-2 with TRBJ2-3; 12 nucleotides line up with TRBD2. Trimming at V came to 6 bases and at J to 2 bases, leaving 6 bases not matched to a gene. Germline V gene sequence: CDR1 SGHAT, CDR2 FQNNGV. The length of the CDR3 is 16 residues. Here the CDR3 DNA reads TGTGCCAGCAGTGATGGACTAGCGGGATACACAGATACGCAGTATTTT. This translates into CASSDGLAGYTDTQYF.

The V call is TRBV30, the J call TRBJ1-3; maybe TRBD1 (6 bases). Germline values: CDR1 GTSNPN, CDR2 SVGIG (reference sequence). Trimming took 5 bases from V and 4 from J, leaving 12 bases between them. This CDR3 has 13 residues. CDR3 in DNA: TGTGCCTGGGGGGGGCTAGGGGGAAACACCATATATTTT. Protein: CAWGGLGGNTIYF.

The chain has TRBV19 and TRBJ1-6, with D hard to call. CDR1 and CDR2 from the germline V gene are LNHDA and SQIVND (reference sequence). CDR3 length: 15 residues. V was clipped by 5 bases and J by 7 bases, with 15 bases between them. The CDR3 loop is CASSLRAAGNSPLHF. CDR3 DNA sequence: TGTGCCAGTAGTCTTCGAGCTGCCGGGAATTCACCCCTCCACTTT.